Included here is one T cell receptor (beta chain) sequence, with context. These data originate in a study of response to subunit inactivated influenza vaccine. TCRdb analysed the RT-PCR reads with MiXCR anew, one entry per CDR3 protein. Counted here are 710,000 or so distinct CDR3 sequences, about a sixth occurring once; the ten biggest clones make up around a tenth. This CDR3 spans 15 amino acids. Trimming cost V 6 bases and J 1 base; bases outside gene matches: 5. Per germline, CDR1 SNHLY and CDR2 FYNNEI. Here the sequenced sample was PBMCs from blood, taken roughly 13 days after vaccination. The origin of this receptor is a man aged 50 or older who received an inactivated influenza vaccine. The genes are TRBV2 and TRBJ2-3; 9 bases align to TRBD1. CDR3 bases: TGTGCCAGCAGGGAACAGGGGGCTCGCACAGATACGCAGTATTTT. Translated: CASREQGARTDTQYF.